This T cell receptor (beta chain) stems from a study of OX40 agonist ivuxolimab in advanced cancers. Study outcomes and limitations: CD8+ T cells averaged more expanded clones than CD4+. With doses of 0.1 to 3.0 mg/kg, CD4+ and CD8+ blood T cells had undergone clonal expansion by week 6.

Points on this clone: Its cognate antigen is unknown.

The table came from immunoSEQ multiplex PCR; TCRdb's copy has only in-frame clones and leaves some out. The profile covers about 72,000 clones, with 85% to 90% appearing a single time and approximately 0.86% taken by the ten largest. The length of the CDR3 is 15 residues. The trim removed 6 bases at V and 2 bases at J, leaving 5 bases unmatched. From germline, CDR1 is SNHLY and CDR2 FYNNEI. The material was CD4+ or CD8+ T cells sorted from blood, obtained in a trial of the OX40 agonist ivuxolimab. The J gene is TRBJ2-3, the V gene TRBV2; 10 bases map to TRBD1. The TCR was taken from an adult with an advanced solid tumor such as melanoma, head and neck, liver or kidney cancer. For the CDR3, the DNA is TGTGCCAGCAGGGGGGGACAGGGGAACACAGATACGCAGTATTTT. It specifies CASRGGQGNTDTQYF.